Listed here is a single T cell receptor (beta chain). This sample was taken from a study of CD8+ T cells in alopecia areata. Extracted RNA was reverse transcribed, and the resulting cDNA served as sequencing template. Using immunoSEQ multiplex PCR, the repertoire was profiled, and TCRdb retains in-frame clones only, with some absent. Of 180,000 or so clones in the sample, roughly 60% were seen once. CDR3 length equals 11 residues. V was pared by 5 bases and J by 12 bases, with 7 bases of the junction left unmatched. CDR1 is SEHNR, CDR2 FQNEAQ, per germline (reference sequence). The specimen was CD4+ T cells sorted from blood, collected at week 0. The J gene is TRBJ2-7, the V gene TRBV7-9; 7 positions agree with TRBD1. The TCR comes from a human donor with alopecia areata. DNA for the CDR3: TGTGCCAGCAGCCCGGACAGGCGGCTGTACTTC. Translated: CASSPDRRLYF.